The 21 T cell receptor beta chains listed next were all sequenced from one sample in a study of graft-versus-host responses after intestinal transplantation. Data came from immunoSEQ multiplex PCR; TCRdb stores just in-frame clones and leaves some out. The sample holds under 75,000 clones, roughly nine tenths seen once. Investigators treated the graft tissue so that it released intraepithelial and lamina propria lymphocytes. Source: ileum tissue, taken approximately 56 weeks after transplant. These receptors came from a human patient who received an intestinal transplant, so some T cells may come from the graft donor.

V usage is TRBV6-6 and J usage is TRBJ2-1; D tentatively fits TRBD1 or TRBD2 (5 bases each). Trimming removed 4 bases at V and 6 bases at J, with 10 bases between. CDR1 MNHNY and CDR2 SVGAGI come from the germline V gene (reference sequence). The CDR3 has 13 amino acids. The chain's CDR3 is CASSSWDGNEQFF. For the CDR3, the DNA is TGTGCCAGCAGTTCCTGGGACGGCAATGAGCAGTTCTTC.

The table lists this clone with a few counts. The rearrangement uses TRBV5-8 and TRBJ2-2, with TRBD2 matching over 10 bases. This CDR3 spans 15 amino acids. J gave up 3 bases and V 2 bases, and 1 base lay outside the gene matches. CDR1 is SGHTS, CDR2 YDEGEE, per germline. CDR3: CASSFGLADTGELFF. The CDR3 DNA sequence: TGTGCCAGCAGCTTCGGACTAGCGGACACCGGGGAGCTGTTTTTT.

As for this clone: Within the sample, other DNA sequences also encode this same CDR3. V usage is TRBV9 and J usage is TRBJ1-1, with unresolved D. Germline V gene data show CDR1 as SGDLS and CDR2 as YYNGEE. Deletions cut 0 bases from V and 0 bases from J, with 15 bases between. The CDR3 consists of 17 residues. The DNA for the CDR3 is TGTGCCAGCAGCGTAGGGCCACTCAGAGGGATGAACACTGAAGCTTTCTTT. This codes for CASSVGPLRGMNTEAFF.

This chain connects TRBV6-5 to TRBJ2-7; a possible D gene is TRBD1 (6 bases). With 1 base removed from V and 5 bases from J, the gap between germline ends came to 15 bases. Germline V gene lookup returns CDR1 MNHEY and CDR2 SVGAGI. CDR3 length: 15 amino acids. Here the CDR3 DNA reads TGTGCCAGCAGTTACTACGGGACACCGGGCCACGAGCAGTACTTC. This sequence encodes CASSYYGTPGHEQYF.

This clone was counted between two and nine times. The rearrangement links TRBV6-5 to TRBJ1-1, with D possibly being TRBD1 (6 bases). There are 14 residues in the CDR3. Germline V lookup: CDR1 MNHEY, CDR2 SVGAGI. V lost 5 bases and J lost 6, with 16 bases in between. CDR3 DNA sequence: TGTGCCAGCAGTGATCCGGGACACCGGTCTGAAGCTTTCTTT. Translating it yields CASSDPGHRSEAFF.

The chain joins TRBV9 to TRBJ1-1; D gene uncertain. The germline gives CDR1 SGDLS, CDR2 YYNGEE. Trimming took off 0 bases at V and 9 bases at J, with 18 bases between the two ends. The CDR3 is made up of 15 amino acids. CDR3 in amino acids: CASSVATDGAVQAFF. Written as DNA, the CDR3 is TGTGCCAGCAGCGTAGCTACGGACGGTGCCGTTCAAGCTTTCTTT.

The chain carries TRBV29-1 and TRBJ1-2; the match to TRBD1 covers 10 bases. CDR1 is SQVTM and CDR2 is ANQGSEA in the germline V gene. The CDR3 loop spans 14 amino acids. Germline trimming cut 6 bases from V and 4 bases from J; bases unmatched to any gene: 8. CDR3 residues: CSVRQGAHGYGYTF. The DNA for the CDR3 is TGCAGCGTAAGACAGGGGGCGCATGGCTATGGCTACACCTTC. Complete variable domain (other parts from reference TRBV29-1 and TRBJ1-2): SAVISQKPSRDICQRGTSLTIQCQVDSQVTMMFWYRQQPGQSLTLIATANQGSEATYESGFVIDKFPISRPNLTFSTLTVSNMSPEDSSIYLCSVRQGAHGYGYTFGSGTRLTVV.

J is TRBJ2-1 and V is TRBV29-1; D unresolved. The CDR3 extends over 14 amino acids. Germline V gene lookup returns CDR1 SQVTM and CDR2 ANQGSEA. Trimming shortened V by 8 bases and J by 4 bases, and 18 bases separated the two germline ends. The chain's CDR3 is CSHFSGDSYNEQFF. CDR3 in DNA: TGCAGCCATTTTTCTGGAGATAGTTACAATGAGCAGTTCTTC.

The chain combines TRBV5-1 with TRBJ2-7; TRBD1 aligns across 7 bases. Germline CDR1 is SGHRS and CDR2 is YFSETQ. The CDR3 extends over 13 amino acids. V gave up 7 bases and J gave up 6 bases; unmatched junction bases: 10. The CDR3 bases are TGCGCCAGCTTCAGGGACAGCGTCAGCGAGCAGTACTTC. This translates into CASFRDSVSEQYF.

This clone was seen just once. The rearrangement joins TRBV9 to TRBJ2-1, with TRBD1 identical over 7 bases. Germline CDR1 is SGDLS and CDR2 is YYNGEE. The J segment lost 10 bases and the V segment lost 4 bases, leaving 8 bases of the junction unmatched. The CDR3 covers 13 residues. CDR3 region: CASSLSGTEEQFF. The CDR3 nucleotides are TGTGCCAGCAGCCTTTCCGGGACAGAAGAGCAGTTCTTC.

DNA of the CDR3: TGTGCCAGCAGTTACGGGACTAGTCAGTTCTACGAGCAGTACTTC. Translation gives CASSYGTSQFYEQYF. The gene calls are TRBV6-6 and TRBJ2-5, with 8 positions matching TRBD2. The J call is uncertain, as TRBJ2-7 better fits the DNA end. The CDR3 has 15 amino acids. Germline V gene sequence: CDR1 MNHNY, CDR2 SVGAGI (reference sequence).

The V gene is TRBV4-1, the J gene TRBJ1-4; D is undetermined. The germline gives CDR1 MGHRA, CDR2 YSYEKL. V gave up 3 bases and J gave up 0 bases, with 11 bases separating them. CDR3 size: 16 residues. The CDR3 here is CASSHLVGATNEKLFF. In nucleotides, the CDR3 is TGCGCCAGCAGCCACCTCGTGGGTGCAACTAATGAAAAACTGTTTTTT.

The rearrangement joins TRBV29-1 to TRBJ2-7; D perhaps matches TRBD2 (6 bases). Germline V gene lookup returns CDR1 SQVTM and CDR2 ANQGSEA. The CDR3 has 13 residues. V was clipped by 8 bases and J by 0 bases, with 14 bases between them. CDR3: CSFSDGGSYEQYF. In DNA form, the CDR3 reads TGCAGCTTTAGCGACGGGGGCTCCTACGAGCAGTACTTC.

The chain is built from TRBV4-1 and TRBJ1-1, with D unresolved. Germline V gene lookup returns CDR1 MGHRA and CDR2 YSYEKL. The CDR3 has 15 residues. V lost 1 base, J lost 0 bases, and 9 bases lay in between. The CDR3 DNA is TGCGCCAGCAGCCAAGTACCCCAGGTGAACACTGAAGCTTTCTTT. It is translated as CASSQVPQVNTEAFF.

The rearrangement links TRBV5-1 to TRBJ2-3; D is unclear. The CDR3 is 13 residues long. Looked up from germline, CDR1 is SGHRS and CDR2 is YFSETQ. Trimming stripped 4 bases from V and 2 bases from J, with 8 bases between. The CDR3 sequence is CASSITFTDTQYF. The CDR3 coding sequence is TGCGCCAGCAGCATAACGTTCACAGATACGCAGTATTTT.

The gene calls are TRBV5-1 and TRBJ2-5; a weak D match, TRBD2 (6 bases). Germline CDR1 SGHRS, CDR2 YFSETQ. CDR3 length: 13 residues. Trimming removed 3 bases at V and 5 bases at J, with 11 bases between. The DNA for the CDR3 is TGCGCCAGCAGCTCGACTAGTTACGAGACCCAGTACTTC. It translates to CASSSTSYETQYF.

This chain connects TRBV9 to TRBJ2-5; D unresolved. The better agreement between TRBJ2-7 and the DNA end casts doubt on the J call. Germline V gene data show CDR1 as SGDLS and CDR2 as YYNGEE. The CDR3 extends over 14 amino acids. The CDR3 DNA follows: TGTGCCAGCAGCGTAGGGGCGGAAGGCTACGAGCAGTACTTC. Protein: CASSVGAEGYEQYF.

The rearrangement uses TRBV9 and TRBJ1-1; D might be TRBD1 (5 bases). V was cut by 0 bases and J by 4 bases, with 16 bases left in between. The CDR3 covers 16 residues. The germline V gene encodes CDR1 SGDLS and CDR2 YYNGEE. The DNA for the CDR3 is TGTGCCAGCAGCGTAGAAGTAGGCAGGGCGAGCACTGAAGCTTTCTTT. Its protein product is CASSVEVGRASTEAFF.

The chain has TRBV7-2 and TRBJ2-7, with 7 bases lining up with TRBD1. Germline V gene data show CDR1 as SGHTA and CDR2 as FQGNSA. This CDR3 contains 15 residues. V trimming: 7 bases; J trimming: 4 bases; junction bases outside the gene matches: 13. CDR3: CASTRTRDRSYEQYF. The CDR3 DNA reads TGTGCCAGCACCCGAACCCGGGACAGAAGTTACGAGCAGTACTTC.

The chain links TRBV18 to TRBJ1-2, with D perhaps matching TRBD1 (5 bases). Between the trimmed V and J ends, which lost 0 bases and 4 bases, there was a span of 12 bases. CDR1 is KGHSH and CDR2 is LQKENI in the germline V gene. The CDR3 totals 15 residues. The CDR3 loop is CASSPPRDYSYGYTF. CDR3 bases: TGTGCCAGCTCACCACCGAGGGACTACTCCTATGGCTACACCTTC. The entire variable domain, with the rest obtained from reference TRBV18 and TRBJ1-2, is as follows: NAGVMQNPRHLVRRRGQEARLRCSPMKGHSHVYWYRQLPEEGLKFMVYLQKENIIDESGMPKERFSAEFPKEGPSILRIQQVVRGDSAAYFCASSPPRDYSYGYTFGSGTRLTVV.

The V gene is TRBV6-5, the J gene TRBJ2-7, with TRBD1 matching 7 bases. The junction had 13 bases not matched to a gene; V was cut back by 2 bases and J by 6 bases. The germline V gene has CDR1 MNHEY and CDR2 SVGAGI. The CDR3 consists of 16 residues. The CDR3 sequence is CASSYRVNRQGVEQYF. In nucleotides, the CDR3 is TGTGCCAGCAGTTACCGAGTTAACAGACAGGGTGTCGAGCAGTACTTC.